These 26 T cell receptor beta chains originate from one sample sequenced in a study of response to subunit inactivated influenza vaccine. TCRdb independently ran MiXCR on the RT-PCR reads; one entry per CDR3 protein. This table holds around 650,000 distinct CDR3 sequences, approximately 15% found once. Sequencing used PBMCs from blood, obtained 12 days after vaccination. All receptors derive from a man aged 45 to 65 who received an inactivated influenza vaccine.

The gene calls are TRBV28 and TRBJ1-6; 9 nucleotides align to TRBD1. The CDR3 extends over 16 amino acids. V was pared by 6 bases and J by 4 bases, with 7 bases of the junction left unmatched. CDR1 and CDR2 (germline): MDHEN, SYDVKM. Here the CDR3 DNA reads TGTGCCAGCAGGCCGGGACAGGGAATATATAATTCACCCCTCCACTTT. Translated: CASRPGQGIYNSPLHF.

The CDR3 DNA reads TGCGCCAGCAGCAAGGGGGCCGGGGAGCAGTTCTTC. This encodes CASSKGAGEQFF. V is TRBV5-1 and J is TRBJ2-1; 7 bases match TRBD1. Germline assignment: CDR1 SGHRS and CDR2 YFSETQ. The trim removed 4 bases at V and 10 bases at J, leaving 5 bases unmatched. This CDR3 spans 12 amino acids.

This clonotype was counted a few times. CDR3 amino acids: CSAQTRERRTYEQYF. As DNA, the CDR3 is TGCAGTGCCCAAACCAGGGAAAGGCGTACCTACGAGCAGTACTTC. The chain employs TRBV20-1 and TRBJ2-7; D is perhaps TRBD1 (5 bases). V lost 6 bases, J lost 2 bases, and 20 bases lay in between. CDR1 is DFQATT, CDR2 SNEGSKA, per germline (reference sequence). The CDR3 runs 15 residues.

The V call is TRBV5-1, the J call TRBJ2-1; 12 bases match TRBD2. V shed 3 bases and J 9 bases; nucleotides not matched to a gene: 7. The length of the CDR3 is 15 residues. Germline lookup yields CDR1 SGHRS and CDR2 YFSETQ. This CDR3 reads CASSSSGRASGEQFF. Written as DNA, the CDR3 is TGCGCCAGCAGCTCTAGCGGGAGGGCCTCGGGTGAGCAGTTCTTC.

This clonotype has a count of ten or more. V is TRBV12-3 or TRBV12-4 and J is TRBJ2-1; the match to TRBD2 covers 9 bases. The J segment lost 9 bases and the V segment lost 5 bases, leaving 11 bases of the junction unmatched. This CDR3 has 15 residues. CDR3 DNA: TGTGCCAGCAGTCCCGGGACTAGCTCGCTAGGTGAGCAGTTCTTC. Encoded protein: CASSPGTSSLGEQFF.

This clonotype was picked up a small number of times. The chain uses TRBV18 and TRBJ2-5; D ambiguous. The germline CDR1 and CDR2 sequences are KGHSH and LQKENI. CDR3 length: 13 amino acids. Trimming took off 0 bases at V and 4 bases at J, with 6 bases between the two ends. CDR3: CASSPPTLETQYF. The CDR3 DNA reads TGTGCCAGCTCACCACCTACTTTAGAGACCCAGTACTTC.

Only a few counts were recorded for this clonotype. This chain connects TRBV2 to TRBJ2-2; a possible D gene is TRBD2 (6 bases). Germline V gene lookup returns CDR1 SNHLY and CDR2 FYNNEI. The CDR3 is 14 amino acids. The germline V and J ends were trimmed by 7 bases and 6 bases, with 15 bases remaining between them. CDR3 nucleotide sequence: TGTGCCAGCACCAGGGACTCGCATCCCGGGGAGCTGTTTTTT. It encodes CASTRDSHPGELFF.

This clonotype was detected only a few times. The chain couples TRBV28 to TRBJ2-1; D is possibly TRBD1 or TRBD2 (5 bases each). This CDR3 has 17 residues. V was trimmed by 9 bases and J by 7 bases, leaving 28 bases between them. Germline V gene lookup returns CDR1 MDHEN and CDR2 SYDVKM. Here the CDR3 reads CASSPPGTAGHNNEQFF. In nucleotides, the CDR3 is TGTGCCAGTTCCCCTCCCGGGACGGCGGGTCACAATAATGAGCAGTTCTTC.

This clonotype was seen ten or more times. The chain recombines TRBV7-8 with TRBJ2-2; D is uncertain. Trimming took off 6 bases at V and 5 bases at J, with 10 bases between the two ends. Germline assignment: CDR1 SGHVS and CDR2 FQNEAQ. The CDR3 covers 13 residues. The CDR3 spells CASRVPLTGELFF. The CDR3 DNA reads TGTGCCAGCAGGGTTCCCTTAACCGGGGAGCTGTTTTTT.

The chain employs TRBV5-1 and TRBJ2-1, with 14 bases lining up with TRBD2. Germline CDR1 reads SGHRS; CDR2 reads YFSETQ. The CDR3 has 17 residues. Unmatched junction bases numbered 6, after V lost 4 bases and J lost 3 bases. In DNA form, the CDR3 reads TGCGCCAGCAGCATAGGACTAGCGGGGGGCTTCTACAATGAGCAGTTCTTC. It codes for CASSIGLAGGFYNEQFF.

This clonotype was counted only a few times. The chain combines TRBV10-3 with TRBJ2-5; 8 nucleotides align to TRBD1. Losses at the gene ends were 0 bases for V and 0 bases for J; bases not matched to a gene: 6. The CDR3 is made up of 17 amino acids. From germline, CDR1 is ENHRY and CDR2 SYGVKD. CDR3: CAISESDRVENQETQYF. CDR3 sequence (DNA): TGTGCCATCAGTGAGTCGGACAGGGTGGAAAACCAAGAGACCCAGTACTTC.

This clonotype has a handful of counts. V gene TRBV10-2 combines with J gene TRBJ2-2, with TRBD2 matching over 12 bases. Germline V CDR1 and CDR2: WSHSY, SAAADI. The V and J ends lost 6 bases and 7 bases, in that order; junction bases with no gene match: 9. This CDR3 comprises 16 residues. CDR3 bases: TGCGCCAGCAGCTCCACTAGCGGGGGGCTGGGCGGGGAGCTGTTTTTT. Translated, it gives CASSSTSGGLGGELFF.

The chain joins TRBV10-3 to TRBJ2-5, with 7 bases lining up with TRBD1. Germline lookup yields CDR1 ENHRY and CDR2 SYGVKD. There are 13 residues in the CDR3. Unmatched junction bases numbered 6, after V lost 9 bases and J lost 2 bases. For the CDR3, the DNA is TGTGCCATTCAAGGGACAGAACAAGAGACCCAGTACTTC. Its protein product is CAIQGTEQETQYF.

V and J are TRBV20-1 and TRBJ2-6; D remains ambiguous. V was cut by 1 base and J by 0 bases, with 13 bases left in between. CDR1 and CDR2 from the germline V gene are DFQATT and SNEGSKA (reference sequence). There are 17 residues in the CDR3. CDR3 amino acids: CSARALQVGSGANVLTF. CDR3 nucleotide sequence: TGCAGTGCTAGAGCTTTGCAGGTTGGCTCTGGGGCCAACGTCCTGACTTTC.

There are a few counts of this clonotype. CDR3: CASSDTSGGASTDTQYF. The CDR3 DNA reads as TGTGCCAGCAGCGACACTAGCGGGGGGGCATCCACAGATACGCAGTATTTT. This sequence joins TRBV7-9 and TRBJ2-3; TRBD2 agrees at 13 bases. Germline assignment: CDR1 SEHNR and CDR2 FQNEAQ (reference sequence). The junction had 7 bases not matched to a gene; V was cut back by 5 bases and J by 2 bases. The CDR3 length is 17 residues.

This chain links TRBV6-2 or TRBV6-3 with TRBJ2-7, with 7 bases lining up with TRBD1. This CDR3 is built from 14 residues. The germline V gene encodes CDR1 MNHEY and CDR2 SVGEGT. V shed 5 bases and J 3 bases; nucleotides not matched to a gene: 7. This chain's CDR3 is CASSTPGQSYEQYF. The CDR3 bases are TGTGCCAGCAGTACCCCGGGACAGAGCTACGAGCAGTACTTC.

This clonotype has only a few counts. V usage is TRBV7-8 and J usage is TRBJ2-3; D perhaps matches TRBD1 (6 bases). This CDR3 has 17 residues. The V end was cut by 5 bases, the J end by 0 bases, with 18 bases between. Germline loops: CDR1 SGHVS, CDR2 FQNEAQ. CDR3 coding DNA: TGTGCCAGCAGCAGAGCCCACAGGGCGACTAGCACAGATACGCAGTATTTT. It specifies CASSRAHRATSTDTQYF.

Comments on this clonotype: This CDR3 fails to terminate in the conserved phenylalanine or tryptophan, so it likely reflects a read error. The gene calls are TRBV20-1 and TRBJ2-7; 10 bases line up with TRBD2. V lost 6 bases and J lost 4; bases outside the gene matches: 9. CDR3 length equals 14 residues. The germline CDR1 and CDR2 sequences are DFQATT and SNEGSKA (reference sequence). CDR3 bases: TGCAGTGCCCAAAGGGCTAGCGGGAGTTACGAGCAGTACTTA. Translated: CSAQRASGSYEQYL.

This rearrangement joins TRBV20-1 to TRBJ2-7, with 12 bases fitting TRBD2. Germline assignment: CDR1 DFQATT and CDR2 SNEGSKA (reference sequence). This CDR3 is built from 14 residues. The junction had 4 bases not matched to a gene; V was cut back by 1 base and J by 6 bases. CDR3 bases: TGCAGTGCTAGAGGACTAGCGGGAGCCCGCGAGCAGTACTTC. Its protein product is CSARGLAGAREQYF.

This clonotype was detected ten times or more. CDR3 nucleotides: TGTGCCAGCGGCCGTGGCGCGGGGTTCTATGGCTACACCTTC. Its protein is CASGRGAGFYGYTF. The genes are TRBV6-1 and TRBJ1-2; D remains unclear. Between the trimmed V and J ends, which lost 8 bases and 4 bases, there was a span of 17 bases. The CDR3 contains 14 residues. Germline CDR1 is MNHNS and CDR2 is SASEGT.

The chain combines TRBV5-1 with TRBJ2-2, with 10 bases matching TRBD2. The CDR3 is made up of 18 amino acids. V shed 5 bases, J shed 2 bases, and the junction held 12 bases outside the gene matches. Germline CDR1 and CDR2: SGHRS and YFSETQ. The CDR3 here is CASSTGTSVAGNTGELFF. CDR3 in DNA: TGCGCCAGCAGTACCGGGACTAGCGTCGCCGGAAACACCGGGGAGCTGTTTTTT.

There are a few counts of this clonotype. J is TRBJ1-3 and V is TRBV4-2; D is unresolved. The V and J ends lost 3 bases and 4 bases respectively, with 25 bases between them. Per the germline V gene, CDR1 is LGHNA and CDR2 is YNFKEQ. The CDR3 has 19 residues. The CDR3 bases are TGTGCCAGCAGCCACCGTCTCCGGGTGCCGGAGAAGGGCGGAAACACCATATATTTT. Protein sequence: CASSHRLRVPEKGGNTIYF.

This clonotype was counted a few times. The CDR3 DNA sequence: TGTGCCAGCAGTTTATTAACAGGCCCAGAGCAGTACTTC. This codes for CASSLLTGPEQYF. The rearrangement links TRBV12-3 or TRBV12-4 to TRBJ2-7, with D possibly matching TRBD1 (5 bases). Deletions cut 2 bases from V and 7 bases from J, with 12 bases between. The CDR3 is made up of 13 amino acids.

This clonotype was observed a handful of times. The chain joins TRBV6-4 to TRBJ1-6; D remains unclear. The CDR3 runs 14 residues. Germline V lookup: CDR1 MRHNA, CDR2 SNTAGT. V was shortened by 4 bases and J by 0 bases, with 4 bases between the two germline ends. The CDR3 DNA reads TGTGCCAGCAGTGTGAACTCCTATAATTCACCCCTCCACTTT. Residues: CASSVNSYNSPLHF.

This clonotype has a count of ten or more. This sequence joins TRBV3-1 and TRBJ2-1; 16 bases agree with TRBD2. With 0 bases clipped from V and 3 bases from J, the junction kept 2 bases outside the gene matches. There are 18 residues in the CDR3. Germline V gene lookup returns CDR1 LGHDT and CDR2 YNNKEL (reference sequence). As DNA, the CDR3 is TGTGCCAGCAGCCAAGAGGGGACTAGCGGGGGGGACTACAATGAGCAGTTCTTC. Its protein product is CASSQEGTSGGDYNEQFF.

DNA for the CDR3: TGTGCCAGCAGCCCCCCGGGAGCGACCGGGGAGCTGTTTTTT. Its translation: CASSPPGATGELFF. The chain carries TRBV28 and TRBJ2-2; weak D call: TRBD2 (6 bases). CDR1 is MDHEN, CDR2 SYDVKM, per germline. V shed 6 bases and J shed 5 bases, with 13 bases lying between them. The CDR3 is 14 residues long.